This T cell receptor beta chain was sequenced for a study of blood T cell repertoires in COVID-19. Per germline, CDR1 ENHRY and CDR2 SYGVKD. V was pared by 6 bases and J by 5 bases, with 20 bases between. The CDR3 is 15 amino acids. TCRdb keeps only in-frame clones here, not all; method: immunoSEQ multiplex PCR. This table has about 160,000 clones, around four fifths appearing once. V gene TRBV10-3 combines with J gene TRBJ2-7; possibly TRBD2 for D (6 bases). Source material: peripheral blood. The origin of this receptor is an elderly woman with acute or convalescent COVID-19. Here the CDR3 DNA reads TGTGCCATCAGCGATACCTCGGGAGCCCTTGACGAGCAGTACTTC. This codes for CAISDTSGALDEQYF.